The 8 T cell receptor beta chains presented below share a single source sample, sequenced in a study of cytomegalovirus exposure and HLA in healthy donors. The table came from immunoSEQ multiplex PCR; TCRdb's copy has only in-frame clones and leaves some out. Found here are 97,000 or so clones, 87% of them singletons; the top ten hold around 6%. Sequenced material: PBMCs. These receptors were collected from a man younger than 35 in good health and CMV-seropositive.

The chain carries TRBV19 and TRBJ2-3, with 8 bases identical to TRBD2. This CDR3 has 15 residues. V lost 5 bases to trimming and J lost 0 bases; unmatched junction nucleotides: 4. Germline V gene data show CDR1 as LNHDA and CDR2 as SQIVND (reference sequence). The CDR3 sequence: CASSFRGGSTDTQYF. The CDR3 coding sequence is TGTGCCAGTAGTTTCCGGGGGGGGAGCACAGATACGCAGTATTTT.

V usage is TRBV11-3 and J usage is TRBJ2-5; the match to TRBD1 covers 11 bases. Germline V gene data show CDR1 as SGHNT and CDR2 as YENEEA. Trimming removed 5 bases from V and 2 bases from J; junction bases left unmatched: 10. The CDR3 has 17 amino acids. CDR3 protein: CASSPRTGGRQQETQYF. The CDR3 coding sequence is TGTGCCAGCAGCCCCCGGACAGGGGGCCGGCAACAAGAGACCCAGTACTTC.

The chain has TRBV28 and TRBJ1-4; possibly TRBD1 for D (6 bases). This CDR3 is 15 amino acids long. V was shortened by 3 bases and J by 8 bases, with 16 bases between the two germline ends. The V gene's germline CDR1 is MDHEN and CDR2 SYDVKM. CDR3 nucleotide sequence: TGTGCCAGCAGTTTCAACAGGGTCCGCGGCGAAAAACTGTTTTTT. Amino acids: CASSFNRVRGEKLFF.

V gene TRBV5-6 combines with J gene TRBJ1-2, with TRBD1 identical over 7 bases. CDR3 size: 13 residues. CDR1 and CDR2 (germline): SGHDT, YYEEEE. Unmatched junction bases numbered 7, after V lost 4 bases and J lost 7 bases. The CDR3 reads CASSRRSGGGYTF. In nucleotides, the CDR3 is TGTGCCAGCAGCCGGAGGTCAGGGGGTGGCTACACCTTC.

The chain recombines TRBV10-3 with TRBJ1-5; D unclear. V dropped 3 bases and J dropped 2 bases, with 8 bases sitting between them. The CDR3 contains 14 residues. The germline V gene encodes CDR1 ENHRY and CDR2 SYGVKD. Here the CDR3 reads CAISDWQGNQPQHF. CDR3 in DNA: TGTGCCATCAGTGATTGGCAGGGCAATCAGCCCCAGCATTTT.

This chain uses TRBV5-4 with TRBJ1-6, with D perhaps TRBD1 (6 bases). CDR1 is SGHNT and CDR2 is YYREEE in the germline V gene (reference sequence). The ends were cut back, 1 base at V and 7 bases at J, with 15 bases in the middle. This CDR3 is 16 amino acids long. The CDR3 sequence is CASSLTRGGGNSPLHF. CDR3 DNA: TGTGCCAGCAGCTTGACCCGCGGGGGCGGAAATTCACCCCTCCACTTT.

This sequence joins TRBV27 and TRBJ2-5, with 7 bases fitting TRBD2. The CDR3 totals 15 residues. Looked up from germline, CDR1 is MNHEY and CDR2 is SMNVEV (reference sequence). Trimming at V came to 1 base and at J to 4 bases, leaving 6 bases not matched to a gene. CDR3 sequence: CASSLLSGGPETQYF. The CDR3 DNA reads as TGTGCCAGCAGTTTATTATCGGGGGGACCAGAGACCCAGTACTTC.

V usage is TRBV7-9 and J usage is TRBJ1-1, with D possibly TRBD1 on 5 matching bases. CDR3 length equals 16 residues. Between the trimmed V and J ends, which lost 1 base and 4 bases, there was a span of 16 bases. Germline CDR1 reads SEHNR; CDR2 reads FQNEAQ (reference sequence). The DNA for the CDR3 is TGTGCCAGCAGCTTAGAATCCGGGGGGTTTGGCACTGAAGCTTTCTTT. This translates into CASSLESGGFGTEAFF.